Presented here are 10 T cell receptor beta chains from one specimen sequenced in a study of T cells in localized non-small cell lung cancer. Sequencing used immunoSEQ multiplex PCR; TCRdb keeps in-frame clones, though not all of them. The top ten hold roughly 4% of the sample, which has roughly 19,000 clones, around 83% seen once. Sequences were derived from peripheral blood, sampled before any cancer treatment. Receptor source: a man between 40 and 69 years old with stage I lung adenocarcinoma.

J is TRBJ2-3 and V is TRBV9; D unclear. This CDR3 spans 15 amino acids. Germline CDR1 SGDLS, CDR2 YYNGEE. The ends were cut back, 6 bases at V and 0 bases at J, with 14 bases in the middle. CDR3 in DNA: TGTGCCAGCACCGTGTCGCCCGCTAGCACAGATACGCAGTATTTT. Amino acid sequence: CASTVSPASTDTQYF. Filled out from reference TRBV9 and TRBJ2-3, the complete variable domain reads DSGVTQTPKHLITATGQRVTLRCSPRSGDLSVYWYQQSLDQGLQFLIQYYNGEERAKGNILERFSAQQFPDLHSELNLSSLELGDSALYFCASTVSPASTDTQYFGPGTRLTVL.

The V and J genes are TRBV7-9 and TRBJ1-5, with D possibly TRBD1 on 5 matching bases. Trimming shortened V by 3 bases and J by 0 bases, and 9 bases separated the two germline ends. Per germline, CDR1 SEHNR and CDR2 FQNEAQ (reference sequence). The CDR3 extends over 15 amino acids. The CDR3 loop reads CASSLGDSSNQPQHF. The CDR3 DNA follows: TGTGCCAGCAGCTTGGGGGATTCTAGCAATCAGCCCCAGCATTTT.

The CDR3 loop reads CASSLQDYEQYF. The CDR3 DNA reads as TGTGCCAGCAGTTTGCAAGACTACGAGCAGTACTTC. The chain uses TRBV28 and TRBJ2-7, with no clear D. V lost 3 bases and J lost 3, with 6 bases in between. CDR3 length: 12 amino acids. CDR1 is MDHEN and CDR2 is SYDVKM in the germline V gene.

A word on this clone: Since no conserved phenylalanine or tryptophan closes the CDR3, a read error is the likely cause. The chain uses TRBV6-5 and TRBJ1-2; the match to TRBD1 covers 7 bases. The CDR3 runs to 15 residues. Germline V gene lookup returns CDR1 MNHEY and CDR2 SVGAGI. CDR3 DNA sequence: TGTACCAGCAGTTACGCTACCGGGACAGCGTATGGCTACACCCTC. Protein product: CTSSYATGTAYGYTL.

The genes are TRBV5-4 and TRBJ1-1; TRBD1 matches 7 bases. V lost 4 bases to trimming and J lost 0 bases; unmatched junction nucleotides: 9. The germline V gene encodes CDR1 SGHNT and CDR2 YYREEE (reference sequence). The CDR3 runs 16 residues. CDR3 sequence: CASSQSSTGVNTEAFF. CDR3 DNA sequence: TGTGCCAGCAGCCAAAGTTCAACAGGGGTGAACACTGAAGCTTTCTTT.

The CDR3 sequence is CASNPGQSYEQFF. The CDR3 bases are TGTGCCAGCAACCCGGGACAGAGTTATGAGCAGTTCTTC. The V call is TRBV28, the J call TRBJ2-1; TRBD1 aligns across 7 bases. V lost 7 bases, J lost 8 bases, and 8 bases stayed unmatched. The germline CDR1 and CDR2 sequences are MDHEN and SYDVKM. This CDR3 has 13 amino acids.

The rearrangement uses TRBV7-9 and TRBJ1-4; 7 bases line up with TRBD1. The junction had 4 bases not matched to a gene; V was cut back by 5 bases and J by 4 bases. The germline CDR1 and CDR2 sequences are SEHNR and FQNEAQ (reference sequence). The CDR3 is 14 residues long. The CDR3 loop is CASSRGQLNEKLFF. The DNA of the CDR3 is TGTGCCAGCAGCCGGGGACAGCTTAATGAAAAACTGTTTTTT. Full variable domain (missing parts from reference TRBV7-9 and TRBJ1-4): DTGVSQNPRHKITKRGQNVTFRCDPISEHNRLYWYRQTLGQGPEFLTYFQNEAQLEKSRLLSDRFSAERPKGSFSTLEIQRTEQGDSAMYLCASSRGQLNEKLFFGSGTQLSVL.

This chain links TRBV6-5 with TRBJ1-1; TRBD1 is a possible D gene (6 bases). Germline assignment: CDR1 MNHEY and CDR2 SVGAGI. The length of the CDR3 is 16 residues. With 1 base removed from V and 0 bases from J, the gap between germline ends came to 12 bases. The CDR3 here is CASSYWGAGVNTEAFF. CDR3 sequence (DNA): TGTGCCAGCAGTTACTGGGGGGCGGGGGTGAACACTGAAGCTTTCTTT.

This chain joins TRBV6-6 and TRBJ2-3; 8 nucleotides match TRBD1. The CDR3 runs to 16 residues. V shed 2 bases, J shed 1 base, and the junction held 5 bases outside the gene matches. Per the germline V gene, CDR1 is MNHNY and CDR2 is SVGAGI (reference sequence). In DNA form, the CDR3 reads TGTGCCAGCAGTTACGTGCAGGGGGCAGGCACAGATACGCAGTATTTT. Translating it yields CASSYVQGAGTDTQYF.

In nucleotides, the CDR3 is TGTGCCAGCAGAAGCCAGGGCGACTACGAGCAGTACTTC. This sequence encodes CASRSQGDYEQYF. V gene TRBV28 combines with J gene TRBJ2-7; D perhaps matches TRBD1 (5 bases). The CDR3 is made up of 13 amino acids. Trimming removed 6 bases at V and 3 bases at J, with 12 bases between. CDR1 is MDHEN and CDR2 is SYDVKM in the germline V gene.